This entry describes one T cell receptor (beta chain). The antigen remains undetermined. The V gene lost 5 bases and the J gene lost 5 bases, with 17 bases spanning the gap. Germline CDR1 SGHRS, CDR2 YFSETQ. This CDR3 is built from 15 residues. The data were taken from a study of T cell responses to AZD1222 COVID-19 vaccine. The study, taken as a whole, reports: Dominant at 160-218 and 743-854, vaccine-associated CD4 TCRs also spanned spike. Variant regions that are unmutated are reportedly the target of nearly half of spike-specific TCRs.

Data came from immunoSEQ multiplex PCR; TCRdb stores just in-frame clones and leaves some out. The sample lists about 260,000 clones; over 85% were seen once. The sequenced sample was peripheral blood, obtained on day 0 of AZD1222 vaccination. The chain combines TRBV5-1 with TRBJ2-1; the D gene is possibly TRBD1 (6 bases). The TCR originated in an adult in good health. The CDR3 DNA follows: TGCGCCAGCAGACCGGACAGAGTTAGGGACAATGAGCAGTTCTTC. Amino acids: CASRPDRVRDNEQFF.